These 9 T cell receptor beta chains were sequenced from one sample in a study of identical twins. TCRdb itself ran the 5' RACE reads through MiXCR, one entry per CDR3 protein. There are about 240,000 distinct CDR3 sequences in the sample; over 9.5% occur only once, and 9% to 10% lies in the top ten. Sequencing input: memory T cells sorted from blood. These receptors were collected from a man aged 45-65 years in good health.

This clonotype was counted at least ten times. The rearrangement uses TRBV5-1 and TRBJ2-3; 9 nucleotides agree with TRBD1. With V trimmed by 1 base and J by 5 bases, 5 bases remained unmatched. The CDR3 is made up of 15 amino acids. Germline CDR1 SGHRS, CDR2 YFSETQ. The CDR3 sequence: CASSLTGGVGDTQYF. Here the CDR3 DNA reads TGCGCCAGCAGCTTGACAGGGGGCGTGGGAGATACGCAGTATTTT.

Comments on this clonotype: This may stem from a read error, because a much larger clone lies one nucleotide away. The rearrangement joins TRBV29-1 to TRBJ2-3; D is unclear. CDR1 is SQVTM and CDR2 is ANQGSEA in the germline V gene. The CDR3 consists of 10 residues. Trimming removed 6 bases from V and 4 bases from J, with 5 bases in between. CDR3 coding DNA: TGCAGCGTGAGCTCAGATACGCAGTATTTT. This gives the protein CSVSSDTQYF.

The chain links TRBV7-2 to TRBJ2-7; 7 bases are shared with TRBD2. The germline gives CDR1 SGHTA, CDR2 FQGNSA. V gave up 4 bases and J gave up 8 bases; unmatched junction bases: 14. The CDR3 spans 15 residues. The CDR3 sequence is CASSSLGMGTTKQYF. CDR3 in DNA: TGTGCCAGCAGCTCATTGGGTATGGGGACTACGAAGCAGTACTTC.

CDR3 sequence (DNA): TGTGCCAGCTCACCACCCTCGAAACAGAACTACGAGCAGTACTTC. It translates to CASSPPSKQNYEQYF. The chain uses TRBV18 and TRBJ2-7; D not resolved. Germline V gives CDR1 KGHSH, CDR2 LQKENI. Trimming removed 0 bases from V and 3 bases from J, with 12 bases in between. The CDR3 covers 15 residues.

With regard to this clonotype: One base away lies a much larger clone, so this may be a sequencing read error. CDR3 amino acids: CARRGTGGRNTEAFF. The CDR3 bases are TGTGCCCGCAGAGGGACAGGGGGACGGAACACTGAAGCTTTCTTT. The V call is TRBV6-1, the J call TRBJ1-1, with TRBD1 matching over 11 bases. The CDR3 length is 15 residues. Germline V CDR1 and CDR2: MNHNS, SASEGT.

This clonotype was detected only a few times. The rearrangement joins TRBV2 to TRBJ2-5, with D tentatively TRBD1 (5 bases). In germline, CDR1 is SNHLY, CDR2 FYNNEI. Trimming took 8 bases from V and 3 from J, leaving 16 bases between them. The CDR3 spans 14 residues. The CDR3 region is CASGKGASEETQYF. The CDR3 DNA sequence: TGTGCCAGCGGCAAAGGGGCCTCGGAAGAGACCCAGTACTTC.

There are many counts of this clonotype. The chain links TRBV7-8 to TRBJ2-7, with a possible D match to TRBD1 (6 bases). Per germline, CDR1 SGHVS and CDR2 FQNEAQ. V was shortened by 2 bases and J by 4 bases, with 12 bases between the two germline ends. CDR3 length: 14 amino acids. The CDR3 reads CASSLSQGGYEQYF. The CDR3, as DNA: TGTGCCAGCAGCTTATCACAGGGTGGATACGAGCAGTACTTC.

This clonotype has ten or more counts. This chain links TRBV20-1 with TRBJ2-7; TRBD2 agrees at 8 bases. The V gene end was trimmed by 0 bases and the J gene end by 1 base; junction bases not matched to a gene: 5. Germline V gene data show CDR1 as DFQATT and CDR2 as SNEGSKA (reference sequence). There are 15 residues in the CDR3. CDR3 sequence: CSARDFTSGSYEQYF. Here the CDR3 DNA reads TGCAGTGCTAGAGATTTCACTAGCGGTTCCTACGAGCAGTACTTC.

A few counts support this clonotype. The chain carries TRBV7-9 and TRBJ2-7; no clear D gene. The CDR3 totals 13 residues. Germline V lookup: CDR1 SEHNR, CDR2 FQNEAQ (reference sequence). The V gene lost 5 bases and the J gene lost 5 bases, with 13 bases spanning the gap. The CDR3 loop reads CASSPGNLNEQYF. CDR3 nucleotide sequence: TGTGCCAGCAGCCCTGGGAACCTAAACGAGCAGTACTTC. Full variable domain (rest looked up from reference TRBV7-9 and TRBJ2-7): DTGVSQNPRHKITKRGQNVTFRCDPISEHNRLYWYRQTLGQGPEFLTYFQNEAQLEKSRLLSDRFSAERPKGSFSTLEIQRTEQGDSAMYLCASSPGNLNEQYFGPGTRLTVT.